What follows are 17 T cell receptor beta chains derived from one specimen sequenced in a study of blood T cells in healthy people across ages. Using a J-beta primer mix together with a sample-barcoded 5' primer, a second PCR was run for roughly 7 to 12 cycles. MiXCR, run by TCRdb on the 5' RACE reads, gives a single entry per CDR3 protein. The sample carries 550,000 to 700,000 distinct CDR3 sequences, 27% recorded once. Input material: blood. The source of these receptors is a woman aged 70-85 years in good health.

J is TRBJ2-5 and V is TRBV15; 7 bases agree with TRBD2. Trimming removed 5 bases from V and 4 bases from J; junction bases left unmatched: 16. This CDR3 has 17 residues. Germline CDR1 LNHNV, CDR2 YYDKDF (reference sequence). CDR3 region: CATSLSPGGASGETQYF. CDR3 coding DNA: TGTGCCACCAGCCTTTCACCAGGTGGAGCTAGCGGAGAGACCCAGTACTTC.

This clonotype was picked up a small number of times. The chain uses TRBV20-1 and TRBJ1-5; D is uncertain. Germline CDR1 and CDR2: DFQATT and SNEGSKA (reference sequence). Trimming left V 4 bases short and J 6 bases short, with 10 bases between. The length of the CDR3 is 12 residues. CDR3 sequence reads: CSAKEGGQPQHF. DNA of the CDR3: TGCAGTGCTAAGGAGGGCGGTCAGCCCCAGCATTTT.

The chain joins TRBV29-1 to TRBJ2-7, with D possibly being TRBD1 or TRBD2 (5 bases each). Germline-derived CDR1 and CDR2 are SQVTM and ANQGSEA. The V end lost 0 bases, the J end lost 7 bases, and 13 bases lay between the germline ends. This CDR3 region has 13 residues. The CDR3 region is CSVEDEGKREQYF. The CDR3 DNA follows: TGCAGCGTTGAAGATGAGGGGAAGAGGGAGCAGTACTTC.

This clonotype was observed a few times. CDR3: CASSYGGARNQPQHF. CDR3 DNA sequence: TGTGCCAGCAGTTACGGGGGGGCCCGCAATCAGCCCCAGCATTTT. This chain links TRBV6-2 or TRBV6-3 with TRBJ1-5; TRBD1 might be the D (6 bases). The V gene's germline CDR1 is MNHEY and CDR2 SVGEGT. V was trimmed by 2 bases and J by 2 bases, leaving 10 bases between them. The CDR3 spans 15 residues.

This clonotype is a singleton in its sample. The chain combines TRBV4-3 with TRBJ2-7; possibly TRBD1 for D (6 bases). V was trimmed by 1 base and J by 2 bases, leaving 12 bases between them. CDR1 is LGHNA, CDR2 YSLEER, per germline. CDR3 length: 15 residues. The CDR3 bases are TGCGCCAGCAGCCAAGTAGTGGACAGAGCCTACGAGCAGTACTTC. Its protein product is CASSQVVDRAYEQYF.

As for this clonotype: Relative to the germline gene, one junction end is altered; a read error may explain this. The chain has TRBV6-1 and TRBJ2-2, with TRBD1 matching over 10 bases. The germline gives CDR1 MNHNS, CDR2 SASEGT. The CDR3 length is 15 residues. DNA of the CDR3: TGTGACAGCAGTACCGGGACAGGGGACACCGGGGAGCTGTTTTTT. Protein product: CDSSTGTGDTGELFF.

This chain uses TRBV7-2 with TRBJ2-1; D unresolved. Germline V CDR1 and CDR2: SGHTA, FQGNSA. V was clipped by 5 bases and J by 3 bases, with 11 bases between them. The CDR3 is made up of 14 amino acids. The CDR3 protein is CASSPPSFYNEQFF. The DNA for the CDR3 is TGTGCCAGCAGCCCCCCCAGCTTCTACAATGAGCAGTTCTTC.

This clonotype was counted ten times or more. This sequence joins TRBV20-1 and TRBJ2-5; unclear D gene. The CDR3 sequence is 13 residues long. V was cut by 6 bases and J by 1 base, with 12 bases left in between. Germline CDR1 and CDR2: DFQATT and SNEGSKA (reference sequence). The CDR3 nucleotides are TGCAGTGCCCGTCCCCGGGCCCAAGAGACCCAGTACTTC. Translation gives CSARPRAQETQYF.

A word on this clonotype: The junction departs from germline at one end; a sequencing error may be responsible. This sequence joins TRBV29-1 and TRBJ2-3; 8 bases are shared with TRBD1. The CDR3 has 11 residues. The germline V gene has CDR1 SQVTM and CDR2 ANQGSEA. The CDR3 DNA sequence: TGCAGCGTTGGGGGGACAGGTACGCAGTATTTT. Its protein is CSVGGTGTQYF.

This clonotype was found many times. V and J are TRBV3-1 and TRBJ2-1, with TRBD2 as a possible D gene (6 bases). The CDR3 is 14 residues long. Trimming pared 4 bases from V and 6 bases from J, leaving 13 bases between. Germline V gene sequence: CDR1 LGHDT, CDR2 YNNKEL (reference sequence). This chain's CDR3 is CASSPHGGGNEQFF. In nucleotides, the CDR3 is TGTGCCAGCAGCCCCCACGGGGGAGGCAATGAGCAGTTCTTC.

The chain couples TRBV2 to TRBJ1-4; D is uncertain. This CDR3 has 13 amino acids. The germline V gene encodes CDR1 SNHLY and CDR2 FYNNEI. V was pared by 7 bases and J by 10 bases, with 16 bases between. The CDR3 loop reads CASTQEDGLKLFF. For the CDR3, the DNA is TGTGCCAGCACCCAGGAGGATGGCCTAAAACTGTTTTTT.

V is TRBV3-1 and J is TRBJ1-1, with TRBD1 identical over 9 bases. V shed 6 bases, J shed 5 bases, and the junction held 16 bases outside the gene matches. This CDR3 has 17 amino acids. Germline CDR1 LGHDT, CDR2 YNNKEL (reference sequence). The CDR3 region has the DNA TGTGCCAGCAGTCATAACAGGGGGCCGGGAGGTGGTACTGAAGCTTTCTTT. Translating it yields CASSHNRGPGGGTEAFF. Variable domain in full (rest from reference TRBV3-1 and TRBJ1-1): DTAVSQTPKYLVTQMGNDKSIKCEQNLGHDTMYWYKQDSKKFLKIMFSYNNKELIINETVPNRFSPKSPDKAHLNLHINSLELGDSAVYFCASSHNRGPGGGTEAFFGQGTRLTVV.

This clonotype has a single count. The rearrangement links TRBV6-2 or TRBV6-3 to TRBJ2-5; possibly TRBD1 for D (6 bases). Germline V gene lookup returns CDR1 MNHEY and CDR2 SVGEGT. The length of the CDR3 is 14 residues. V lost 5 bases to trimming and J lost 2 bases, with 12 bases between them. CDR3 in amino acids: CASSAWGHQETQYF. The CDR3 DNA is TGTGCCAGCAGTGCGTGGGGACATCAAGAGACCCAGTACTTC.

This clonotype was observed a handful of times. This rearrangement joins TRBV5-1 to TRBJ2-2; D tentatively fits TRBD1 or TRBD2 (5 bases each). Germline V gene lookup returns CDR1 SGHRS and CDR2 YFSETQ. The V end lost 4 bases, the J end lost 6 bases, and 13 bases lay between the germline ends. The length of the CDR3 is 14 residues. For the CDR3, the DNA is TGCGCCAGCAGCGCGGGCCCGGGACCCGGGGAGCTGTTTTTT. It encodes CASSAGPGPGELFF.

This rearrangement joins TRBV29-1 to TRBJ1-2; perhaps TRBD1 as D (5 bases). The germline V and J ends were trimmed by 4 bases and 4 bases, with 22 bases remaining between them. This CDR3 is 16 amino acids long. Germline CDR1 SQVTM, CDR2 ANQGSEA. The CDR3 DNA follows: TGCAGCGTTGGCAGGGACGTCCAAAATCTTGCCTATGGCTACACCTTC. Translating gives CSVGRDVQNLAYGYTF.

This rearrangement joins TRBV2 to TRBJ1-2; D is undetermined. V lost 4 bases and J 6 bases, leaving 12 bases between the germline ends. CDR3 size: 13 residues. Per germline, CDR1 SNHLY and CDR2 FYNNEI. The CDR3 spells CASSGRGSNGYTF. The DNA for the CDR3 is TGTGCCAGCAGTGGACGGGGATCAAATGGCTACACCTTC. Together with reference TRBV2 and TRBJ1-2, the CDR3 gives the full variable domain: EPEVTQTPSHQVTQMGQEVILRCVPISNHLYFYWYRQILGQKVEFLVSFYNNEISEKSEIFDDQFSVERPDGSNFTLKIRSTKLEDSAMYFCASSGRGSNGYTFGSGTRLTVV.

This clonotype was seen a few times. J is TRBJ1-1 and V is TRBV18; D remains ambiguous. CDR1 and CDR2 (germline): KGHSH, LQKENI. Trimming shortened V by 6 bases and J by 2 bases, and 13 bases separated the two germline ends. CDR3 size: 14 residues. The DNA of the CDR3 is TGTGCCAGCTCTCGCCGGGGTCCAAACACTGAAGCTTTCTTT. This sequence encodes CASSRRGPNTEAFF.